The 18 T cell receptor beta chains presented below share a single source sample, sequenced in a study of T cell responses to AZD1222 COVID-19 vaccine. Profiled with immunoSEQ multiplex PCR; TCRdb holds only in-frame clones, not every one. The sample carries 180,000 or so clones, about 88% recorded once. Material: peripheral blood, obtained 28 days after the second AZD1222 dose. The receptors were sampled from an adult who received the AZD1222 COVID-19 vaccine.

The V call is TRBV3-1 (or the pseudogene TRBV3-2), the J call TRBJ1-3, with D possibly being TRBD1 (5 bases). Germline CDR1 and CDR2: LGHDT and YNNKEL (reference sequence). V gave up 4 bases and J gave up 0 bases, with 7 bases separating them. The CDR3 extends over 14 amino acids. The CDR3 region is CASSRQSSGNTIYF. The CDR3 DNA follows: TGTGCCAGCAGCCGACAGAGCTCTGGAAACACCATATATTTT.

The CDR3 nucleotides are TGTGCCAGCAGCTTAACCGAGCGGAGCACAGATACGCAGTATTTT. Residues: CASSLTERSTDTQYF. The chain couples TRBV7-3 to TRBJ2-3, with a possible D match to TRBD2 (5 bases). The CDR3 contains 15 residues. Germline V gives CDR1 SGHTA, CDR2 FQGTGA. The V and J ends lost 0 bases and 0 bases respectively, with 7 bases between them.

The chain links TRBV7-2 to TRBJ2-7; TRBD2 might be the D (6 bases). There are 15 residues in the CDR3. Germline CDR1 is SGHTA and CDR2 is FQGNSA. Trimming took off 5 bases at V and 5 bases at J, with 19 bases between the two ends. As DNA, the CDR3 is TGTGCCAGCAGCCCCCCCCTAGCGTACCAGGACGAGCAGTACTTC. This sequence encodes CASSPPLAYQDEQYF.

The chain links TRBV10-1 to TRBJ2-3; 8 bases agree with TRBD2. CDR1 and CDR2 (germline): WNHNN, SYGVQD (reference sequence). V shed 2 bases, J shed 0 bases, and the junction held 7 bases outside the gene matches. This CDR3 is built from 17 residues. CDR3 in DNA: TGCGCCAGCAGTGAGGTAGCGGGAAGGGGAAGCACAGATACGCAGTATTTT. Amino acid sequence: CASSEVAGRGSTDTQYF.

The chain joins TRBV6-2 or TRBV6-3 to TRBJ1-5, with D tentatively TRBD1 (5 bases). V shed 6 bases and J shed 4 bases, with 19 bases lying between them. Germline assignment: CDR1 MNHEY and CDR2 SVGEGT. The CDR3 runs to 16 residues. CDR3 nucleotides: TGTGCCAGCAGCTCGCCAGGGTCTTTCAAAAATCAGCCCCAGCATTTT. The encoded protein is CASSSPGSFKNQPQHF.

DNA for the CDR3: TGTGCCAGCAGTTCCCCGGGCGGTTTGGGCGAGCAGTACTTC. Translation gives CASSSPGGLGEQYF. V usage is TRBV28 and J usage is TRBJ2-7; D is ambiguous. Trimming cost V 4 bases and J 6 bases, with 16 bases left between them. Germline loops: CDR1 MDHEN, CDR2 SYDVKM. The CDR3 length is 14 residues.

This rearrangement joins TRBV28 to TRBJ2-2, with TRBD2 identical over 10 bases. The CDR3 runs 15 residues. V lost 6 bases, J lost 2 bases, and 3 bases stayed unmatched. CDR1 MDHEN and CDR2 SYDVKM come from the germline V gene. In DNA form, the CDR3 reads TGTGCCAGCAGCCGACTAGCGGGTAACACCGGGGAGCTGTTTTTT. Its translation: CASSRLAGNTGELFF.

Here the CDR3 DNA reads TGTGCCAGCAGCTGGTCCAGCGATAACACCGGGGAGCTGTTTTTT. This translates into CASSWSSDNTGELFF. The chain recombines TRBV7-2 with TRBJ2-2; no definite D call. Trimming left V 4 bases short and J 2 bases short, with 11 bases between. Germline CDR1 SGHTA, CDR2 FQGNSA. This CDR3 region has 15 residues. The full variable domain, in which reference TRBV7-2 and TRBJ2-2 provide the parts outside the CDR3, is GAGVSQSPSNKVTEKGKDVELRCDPISGHTALYWYRQSLGQGLEFLIYFQGNSAPDKSGLPSDRFSAERTGGSVSTLTIQRTQQEDSAVYLCASSWSSDNTGELFFGEGSRLTVL.

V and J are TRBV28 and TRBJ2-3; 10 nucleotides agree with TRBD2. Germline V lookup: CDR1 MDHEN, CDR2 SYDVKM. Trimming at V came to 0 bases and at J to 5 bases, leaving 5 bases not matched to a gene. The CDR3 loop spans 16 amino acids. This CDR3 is CASSLWSSGRGDTQYF. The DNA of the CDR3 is TGTGCCAGCAGTTTATGGTCCAGCGGGAGGGGAGATACGCAGTATTTT.

The CDR3 coding sequence is TGTGCCAGCAGTTTAGGGACTAGCCTTGGGGCTGAGTTCTTC. Encoded protein: CASSLGTSLGAEFF. This rearrangement joins TRBV28 to TRBJ2-1; 9 bases are a match to TRBD2. The length of the CDR3 is 14 residues. Germline V lookup: CDR1 MDHEN, CDR2 SYDVKM. V dropped 2 bases and J dropped 14; count of bases not matched to a gene: 10. The whole variable domain, remainder taken from reference TRBV28 and TRBJ2-1, is DVKVTQSSRYLVKRTGEKVFLECVQDMDHENMFWYRQDPGLGLRLIYFSYDVKMKEKGDIPEGYSVSREKKERFSLILESASTNQTSMYLCASSLGTSLGAEFFGPGTRLTVL.

The CDR3 DNA reads as TGTGCCAGCAGCTTTTCTTATGACAGGAGCGCCAATCAGCCCCAGCATTTT. Encoded protein: CASSFSYDRSANQPQHF. V gene TRBV7-2 combines with J gene TRBJ1-5; D may be TRBD1 (6 bases). The germline V and J ends were trimmed by 3 bases and 3 bases, with 18 bases remaining between them. Germline V gene data show CDR1 as SGHTA and CDR2 as FQGNSA. This CDR3 has 17 residues.

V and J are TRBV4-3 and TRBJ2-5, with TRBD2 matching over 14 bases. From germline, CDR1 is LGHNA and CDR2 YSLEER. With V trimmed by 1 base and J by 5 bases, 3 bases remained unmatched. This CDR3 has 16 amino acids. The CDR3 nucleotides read TGCGCCAGCAGCCAAGGTGGGACTAGCGGGAGCGAGACCCAGTACTTC. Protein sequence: CASSQGGTSGSETQYF.

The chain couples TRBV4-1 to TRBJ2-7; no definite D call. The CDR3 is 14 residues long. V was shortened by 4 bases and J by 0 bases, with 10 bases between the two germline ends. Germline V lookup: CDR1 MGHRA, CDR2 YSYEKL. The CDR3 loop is CASSPSPLSYEQYF. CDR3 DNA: TGCGCCAGCAGCCCCAGTCCCCTCTCCTACGAGCAGTACTTC.

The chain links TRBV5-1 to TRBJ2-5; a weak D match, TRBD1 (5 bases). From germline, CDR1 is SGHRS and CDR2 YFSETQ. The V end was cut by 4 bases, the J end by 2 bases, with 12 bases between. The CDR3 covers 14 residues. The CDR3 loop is CASSPDNTQETQYF. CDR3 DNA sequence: TGCGCCAGCAGCCCGGACAATACACAAGAGACCCAGTACTTC.

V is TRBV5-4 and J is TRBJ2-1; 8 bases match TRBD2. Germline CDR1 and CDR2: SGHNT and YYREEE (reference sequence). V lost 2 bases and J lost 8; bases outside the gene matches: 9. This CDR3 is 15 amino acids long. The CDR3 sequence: CASSFGTSKLDEQFF. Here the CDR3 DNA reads TGTGCCAGCAGCTTTGGGACTAGTAAACTCGATGAGCAGTTCTTC.

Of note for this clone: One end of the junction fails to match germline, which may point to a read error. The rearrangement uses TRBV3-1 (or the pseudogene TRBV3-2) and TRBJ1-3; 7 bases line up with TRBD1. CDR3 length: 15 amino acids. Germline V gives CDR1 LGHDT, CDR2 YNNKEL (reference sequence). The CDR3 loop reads CASTQRDSSGNTIYF. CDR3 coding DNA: TGTGCCAGCACCCAAAGGGACAGCTCTGGAAACACCATATATTTT.

The CDR3 is CSVVDRGHYEQYF. The DNA for the CDR3 is TGCAGCGTGGTGGACAGGGGCCACTACGAGCAGTACTTC. The V call is TRBV29-1, the J call TRBJ2-7; 9 nucleotides match TRBD1. The V gene end was trimmed by 6 bases and the J gene end by 3 bases; junction bases not matched to a gene: 6. Germline V gene lookup returns CDR1 SQVTM and CDR2 ANQGSEA. The CDR3 runs to 13 residues.

The CDR3 sequence is CASSFSTGGNSPLHF. The CDR3 nucleotides are TGTGCCAGCAGCTTTTCAACAGGGGGGAATTCACCCCTCCACTTT. The V gene is TRBV7-9, the J gene TRBJ1-6, with 8 nucleotides matching TRBD1. The CDR3 runs 15 residues. The V gene's germline CDR1 is SEHNR and CDR2 FQNEAQ (reference sequence). V lost 3 bases and J lost 7; bases outside the gene matches: 5. The variable domain in full, completed from reference TRBV7-9 and TRBJ1-6, reads DTGVSQNPRHKITKRGQNVTFRCDPISEHNRLYWYRQTLGQGPEFLTYFQNEAQLEKSRLLSDRFSAERPKGSFSTLEIQRTEQGDSAMYLCASSFSTGGNSPLHFGNGTRLTVT.